These T cell receptor beta chains were read from a single sample in a study of blood T cell repertoires in COVID-19. Sequencing was performed with immunoSEQ multiplex PCR; in TCRdb, only in-frame clones are kept and a portion is missing. The sample comprises approximately 300,000 clones, more than 75% of which are singletons, and approximately 4.1% rests with the top ten. Sequenced material: PBMCs or T cells enriched from blood (not recorded which). The receptors originated from a man aged 25 to 40 who had recovered from COVID-19. Each CDR3 is given with its conserved first and last residue. The order of the fields is D gene, J gene, CDR3 length, clone size, V gene, CDR3 protein, CDR3 DNA. The D gene is left open where the match is weak. Not all rows give a size; the values are once, few, many and, for expanded clones, a class.

d_gene: TRBD1
j_gene: TRBJ1-6
len: 16
abundance: NA
v_gene: TRBV5-6
CDR3aa: CASSWGTGDENSPLHF
CDR3nt: TGTGCCAGCAGCTGGGGGACAGGTGACGAGAATTCACCCCTCCACTTT

d_gene: NA
j_gene: TRBJ1-1
len: 11
abundance: NA
v_gene: TRBV29-1
CDR3aa: CSASEDTEAFF
CDR3nt: TGCAGCGCCTCGGAGGACACTGAAGCTTTCTTT

d_gene: NA
j_gene: TRBJ2-5
len: 14
abundance: NA
v_gene: TRBV5-1
CDR3aa: CASSLVGGQETQYF
CDR3nt: TGCGCCAGCAGCTTGGTGGGGGGACAAGAGACCCAGTACTTC

d_gene: NA
j_gene: TRBJ2-7
len: 14
abundance: NA
v_gene: TRBV28
CDR3aa: CASSLGLLGYEQYF
CDR3nt: TGTGCCAGCAGTTTGGGGCTTCTAGGCTACGAGCAGTACTTC

d_gene: TRBD2
j_gene: TRBJ2-6
len: 18
abundance: NA
v_gene: TRBV19
CDR3aa: CASSGLAGGLAGANVLTF
CDR3nt: TGTGCCAGTAGCGGACTAGCGGGAGGGCTTGCTGGGGCCAACGTCCTGACTTTC

d_gene: NA
j_gene: TRBJ2-5
len: 14
abundance: many
v_gene: TRBV10-1
CDR3aa: CASSGDKARETQYF
CDR3nt: TGCGCCAGCAGTGGAGACAAAGCTCGGGAGACCCAGTACTTC

d_gene: NA
j_gene: TRBJ2-2
len: 14
abundance: NA
v_gene: TRBV19
CDR3aa: CASRPLAYTGELFF
CDR3nt: TGTGCCAGTAGGCCTCTGGCATACACCGGGGAGCTGTTTTTT

d_gene: NA
j_gene: TRBJ1-1
len: 19
abundance: NA
v_gene: TRBV21-1
CDR3aa: CASSRKGPSGGSPNTEAFF
CDR3nt: TGTGCCAGCAGCCGAAAAGGCCCCTCGGGGGGCAGCCCGAACACTGAAGCTTTCTTT

d_gene: TRBD1
j_gene: TRBJ2-3
len: 15
abundance: NA
v_gene: TRBV3-1/TRBV3-2
CDR3aa: CASSLRTGRTDTQYF
CDR3nt: TGTGCCAGCAGCTTGCGGACAGGCCGCACAGATACGCAGTATTTT

d_gene: TRBD1
j_gene: TRBJ1-2
len: 13
abundance: NA
v_gene: TRBV9
CDR3aa: CASTRGQVYGYTF
CDR3nt: TGTGCCAGCACACGGGGACAGGTCTATGGCTACACCTTC

d_gene: NA
j_gene: TRBJ2-2
len: 16
abundance: once
v_gene: TRBV6-2/TRBV6-3
CDR3aa: CASSPRSAPRTGELFF
CDR3nt: TGTGCCAGCAGTCCCCGGAGTGCCCCGCGGACCGGGGAGCTGTTTTTT

d_gene: NA
j_gene: TRBJ2-1
len: 16
abundance: NA
v_gene: TRBV4-1
CDR3aa: CASSQDPRSTYNEQFF
CDR3nt: TGCGCCAGCAGCCAAGATCCCCGGAGCACCTACAATGAGCAGTTCTTC

d_gene: NA
j_gene: TRBJ1-3
len: 13
abundance: NA
v_gene: TRBV3-1/TRBV3-2
CDR3aa: CASSWSSGNTIYF
CDR3nt: TGTGCCAGCTCCTGGAGCTCTGGAAACACCATATATTTT

d_gene: NA
j_gene: TRBJ1-1
len: 14
abundance: few
v_gene: TRBV5-1
CDR3aa: CASRVDNMNTEAFF
CDR3nt: TGCGCCAGCAGGGTTGACAACATGAACACTGAAGCTTTCTTT

d_gene: NA
j_gene: TRBJ1-6
len: 15
abundance: NA
v_gene: TRBV6-5
CDR3aa: CASSYSQGNNSPLHF
CDR3nt: TGTGCCAGCAGTTACTCGCAGGGGAATAATTCACCCCTCCACTTT

d_gene: TRBD1
j_gene: TRBJ1-1
len: 15
abundance: NA
v_gene: TRBV27
CDR3aa: CASSWTGSRYTEAFF
CDR3nt: TGTGCCAGCAGTTGGACAGGGAGTAGATACACTGAAGCTTTCTTT

d_gene: TRBD1
j_gene: TRBJ1-4
len: 14
abundance: few
v_gene: TRBV7-9
CDR3aa: CASSRGQEGEKLFF
CDR3nt: TGTGCCAGCAGCCGGGGACAGGAGGGTGAAAAACTGTTTTTT

d_gene: TRBD1
j_gene: TRBJ2-7
len: 15
abundance: few
v_gene: TRBV19
CDR3aa: CASKPGQGGRYEQYF
CDR3nt: TGTGCCAGTAAACCCGGACAGGGGGGCAGATACGAGCAGTACTTC

d_gene: TRBD1
j_gene: TRBJ2-7
len: 15
abundance: once
v_gene: TRBV27
CDR3aa: CASSRGTGGFYEQYF
CDR3nt: TGTGCCAGCAGTCGGGGGACAGGGGGCTTCTACGAGCAGTACTTC

d_gene: NA
j_gene: TRBJ2-5
len: 13
abundance: NA
v_gene: TRBV12-3/TRBV12-4
CDR3aa: CASSFRPGETQYF
CDR3nt: TGTGCCAGCAGTTTCCGACCCGGGGAGACCCAGTACTTC

d_gene: NA
j_gene: TRBJ2-7
len: 14
abundance: once
v_gene: TRBV6-1
CDR3aa: CASSERHSSYEQYF
CDR3nt: TGTGCCAGCAGTGAAAGGCACAGCTCCTACGAGCAGTACTTC

d_gene: TRBD2
j_gene: TRBJ2-3
len: 13
abundance: NA
v_gene: TRBV6-5
CDR3aa: CASTAGVTDTQYF
CDR3nt: TGTGCCAGCACCGCGGGGGTCACAGATACGCAGTATTTT

d_gene: NA
j_gene: TRBJ2-7
len: 16
abundance: NA
v_gene: TRBV11-2
CDR3aa: CASSLEELWGGGGLYF
CDR3nt: TGTGCCAGCAGCTTAGAGGAGCTCTGGGGTGGGGGAGGCCTGTACTTC

d_gene: TRBD2
j_gene: TRBJ2-5
len: 18
abundance: few
v_gene: TRBV7-9
CDR3aa: CASSLPGTSGRAQETQYF
CDR3nt: TGTGCCAGCAGCTTGCCCGGGACTAGCGGGAGGGCCCAGGAGACCCAGTACTTC

d_gene: TRBD2
j_gene: TRBJ2-1
len: 16
abundance: NA
v_gene: TRBV4-1
CDR3aa: CASSQEGLAGNNEQFF
CDR3nt: TGCGCCAGCAGCCAGGAAGGACTAGCGGGAAACAATGAGCAGTTCTTC

d_gene: NA
j_gene: TRBJ1-3
len: 16
abundance: NA
v_gene: TRBV3-1/TRBV3-2
CDR3aa: CASSRVFSSSGNTIYF
CDR3nt: TGTGCCAGCAGCCGTGTTTTTAGCTCTTCTGGAAACACCATATATTTT

d_gene: NA
j_gene: TRBJ1-1
len: 15
abundance: NA
v_gene: TRBV6-1
CDR3aa: CASSELENMNTEAFF
CDR3nt: TGTGCCAGCAGTGAACTGGAGAACATGAACACTGAAGCTTTCTTT

d_gene: TRBD1
j_gene: TRBJ2-7
len: 14
abundance: NA
v_gene: TRBV6-5
CDR3aa: CASSADRGGYEQYF
CDR3nt: TGTGCCAGCAGCGCCGACAGGGGGGGTTACGAGCAGTACTTC

d_gene: NA
j_gene: TRBJ2-1
len: 16
abundance: once
v_gene: TRBV27
CDR3aa: CASSILGGGSYNEQFF
CDR3nt: TGTGCCAGCAGCATCCTAGGGGGGGGATCCTACAATGAGCAGTTCTTC

d_gene: NA
j_gene: TRBJ2-2
len: 13
abundance: NA
v_gene: TRBV2
CDR3aa: CASSTAYTGELFF
CDR3nt: TGTGCCAGCAGCACAGCCTACACCGGGGAGCTGTTTTTT

d_gene: NA
j_gene: TRBJ1-5
len: 18
abundance: NA
v_gene: TRBV19
CDR3aa: CASSIAGIDQGGNQPQHF
CDR3nt: TGTGCCAGTAGTATAGCCGGGATAGATCAGGGAGGGAATCAGCCCCAGCATTTT

d_gene: NA
j_gene: TRBJ1-3
len: 13
abundance: NA
v_gene: TRBV7-2
CDR3aa: CASDGSTGNTIYF
CDR3nt: TGTGCCAGCGACGGGTCCACTGGAAACACCATATATTTT

d_gene: NA
j_gene: TRBJ2-1
len: 14
abundance: many
v_gene: TRBV4-1
CDR3aa: CASSHGVSNNEQFF
CDR3nt: TGCGCCAGCAGCCATGGAGTCAGTAACAATGAGCAGTTCTTC

d_gene: NA
j_gene: TRBJ1-2
len: 16
abundance: NA
v_gene: TRBV28
CDR3aa: CASSSGTGMGAKGYTF
CDR3nt: TGTGCCAGCAGTTCAGGAACAGGGATGGGGGCTAAGGGCTACACCTTC

d_gene: TRBD1
j_gene: TRBJ2-3
len: 18
abundance: NA
v_gene: TRBV11-2
CDR3aa: CASSLEGGQGLYTDTQYF
CDR3nt: TGTGCCAGCAGCTTAGAAGGGGGACAGGGGTTATACACAGATACGCAGTATTTT

d_gene: TRBD1
j_gene: TRBJ1-4
len: 17
abundance: NA
v_gene: TRBV5-1
CDR3aa: CASSLGDRGATNEKLFF
CDR3nt: TGCGCCAGCAGCTTGGGGGACAGGGGAGCAACTAATGAAAAACTGTTTTTT

d_gene: TRBD1
j_gene: TRBJ1-1
len: 15
abundance: NA
v_gene: TRBV7-9
CDR3aa: CASTIGVGQDTEAFF
CDR3nt: TGTGCCAGCACCATTGGTGTGGGACAGGACACTGAAGCTTTCTTT

d_gene: TRBD1
j_gene: TRBJ2-7
len: 16
abundance: NA
v_gene: TRBV4-1
CDR3aa: CASSRSGGQGFQEQYF
CDR3nt: TGCGCCAGCAGCCGTTCCGGGGGACAGGGTTTTCAAGAGCAGTACTTC

d_gene: TRBD1
j_gene: TRBJ2-7
len: 14
abundance: NA
v_gene: TRBV10-1
CDR3aa: CASSEDRVSYEQYF
CDR3nt: TGCGCCAGCAGTGAGGACAGGGTCTCCTACGAGCAGTACTTC

d_gene: TRBD2
j_gene: TRBJ2-1
len: 14
abundance: NA
v_gene: TRBV6-6
CDR3aa: CASSAREAYNEQFF
CDR3nt: TGTGCCAGCAGTGCCCGGGAGGCTTACAATGAGCAGTTCTTC

d_gene: TRBD1
j_gene: TRBJ1-5
len: 15
abundance: NA
v_gene: TRBV27
CDR3aa: CASSYGTDPVWPQHF
CDR3nt: TGTGCCAGCAGTTACGGGACAGATCCTGTGTGGCCCCAGCATTTT

d_gene: TRBD2
j_gene: TRBJ2-1
len: 15
abundance: NA
v_gene: TRBV5-1
CDR3aa: CASRPTSGMDNEQFF
CDR3nt: TGCGCCAGCAGGCCGACTAGCGGGATGGACAATGAGCAGTTCTTC

d_gene: NA
j_gene: TRBJ1-2
len: 11
abundance: once
v_gene: TRBV29-1
CDR3aa: CSAPRGYGYTF
CDR3nt: TGCAGCGCTCCCCGAGGCTATGGCTACACCTTC

d_gene: TRBD2
j_gene: TRBJ2-1
len: 15
abundance: NA
v_gene: TRBV7-2
CDR3aa: CASSLVGGNYNEQFF
CDR3nt: TGTGCCAGCAGCTTAGTGGGAGGGAACTACAATGAGCAGTTCTTC